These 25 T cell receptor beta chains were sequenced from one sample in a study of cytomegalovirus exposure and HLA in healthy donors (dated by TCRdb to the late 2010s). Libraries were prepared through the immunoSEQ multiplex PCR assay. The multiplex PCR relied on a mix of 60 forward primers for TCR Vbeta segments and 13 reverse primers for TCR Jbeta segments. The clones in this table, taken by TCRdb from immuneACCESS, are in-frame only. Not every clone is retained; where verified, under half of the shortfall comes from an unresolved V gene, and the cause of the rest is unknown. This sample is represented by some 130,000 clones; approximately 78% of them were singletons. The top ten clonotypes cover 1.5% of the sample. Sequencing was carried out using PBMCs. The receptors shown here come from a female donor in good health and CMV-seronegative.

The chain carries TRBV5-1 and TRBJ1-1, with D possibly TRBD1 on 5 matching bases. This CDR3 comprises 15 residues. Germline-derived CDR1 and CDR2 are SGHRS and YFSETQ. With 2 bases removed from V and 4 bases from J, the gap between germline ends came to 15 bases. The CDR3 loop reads CASSFQGRGGTEAFF. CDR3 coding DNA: TGCGCCAGCAGCTTCCAGGGACGGGGGGGCACTGAAGCTTTCTTT.

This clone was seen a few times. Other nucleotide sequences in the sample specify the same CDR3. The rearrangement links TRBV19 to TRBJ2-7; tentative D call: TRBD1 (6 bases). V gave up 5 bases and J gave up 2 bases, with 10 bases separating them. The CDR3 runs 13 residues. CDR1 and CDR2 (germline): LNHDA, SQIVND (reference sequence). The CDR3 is CASSLDSTYEQYF. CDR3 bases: TGTGCCAGTAGTCTGGACAGTACCTACGAGCAGTACTTC.

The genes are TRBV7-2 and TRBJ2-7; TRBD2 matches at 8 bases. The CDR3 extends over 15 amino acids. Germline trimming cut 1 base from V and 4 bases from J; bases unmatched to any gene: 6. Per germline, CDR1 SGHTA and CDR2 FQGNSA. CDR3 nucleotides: TGTGCCAGCAGCTTAGTGGCGGGAGGAGATTACGAGCAGTACTTC. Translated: CASSLVAGGDYEQYF.

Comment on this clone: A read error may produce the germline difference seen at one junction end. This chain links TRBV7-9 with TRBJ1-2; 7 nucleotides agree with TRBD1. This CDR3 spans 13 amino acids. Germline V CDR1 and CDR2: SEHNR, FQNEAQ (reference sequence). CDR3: CSSSSPTGLGYTF. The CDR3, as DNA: TGTTCCAGCAGCTCCCCGACAGGGCTCGGCTACACCTTC. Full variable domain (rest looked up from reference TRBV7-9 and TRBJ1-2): DTGVSQNPRHKITKRGQNVTFRCDPISEHNRLYWYRQTLGQGPEFLTYFQNEAQLEKSRLLSDRFSAERPKGSFSTLEIQRTEQGDSAMYLCSSSSPTGLGYTFGSGTRLTVV.

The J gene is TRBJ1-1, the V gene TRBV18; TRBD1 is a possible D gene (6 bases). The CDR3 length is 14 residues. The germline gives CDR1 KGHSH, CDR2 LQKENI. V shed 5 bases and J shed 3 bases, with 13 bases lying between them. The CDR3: CASSSTGLDTEAFF. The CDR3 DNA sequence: TGTGCCAGCTCATCCACAGGGCTGGACACTGAAGCTTTCTTT.

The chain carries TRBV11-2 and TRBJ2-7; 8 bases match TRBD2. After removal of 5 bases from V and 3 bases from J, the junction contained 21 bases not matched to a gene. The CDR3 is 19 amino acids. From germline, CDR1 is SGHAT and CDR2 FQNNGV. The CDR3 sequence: CASSPLGRPKSGRGYEQYF. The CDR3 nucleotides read TGTGCCAGCAGCCCATTAGGACGACCGAAAAGCGGGAGAGGCTACGAGCAGTACTTC.

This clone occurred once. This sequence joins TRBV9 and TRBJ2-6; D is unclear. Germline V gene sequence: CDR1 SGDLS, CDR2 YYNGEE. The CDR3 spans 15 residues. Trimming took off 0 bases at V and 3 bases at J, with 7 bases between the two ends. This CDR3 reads CASSVGGIGANVLTF. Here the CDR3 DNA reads TGTGCCAGCAGCGTAGGCGGCATTGGGGCCAACGTCCTGACTTTC.

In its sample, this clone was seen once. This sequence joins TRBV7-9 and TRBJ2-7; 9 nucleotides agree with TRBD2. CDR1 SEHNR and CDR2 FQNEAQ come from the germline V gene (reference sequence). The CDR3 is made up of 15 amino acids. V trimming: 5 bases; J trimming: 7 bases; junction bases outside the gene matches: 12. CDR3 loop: CASSPPLAGWREQYF. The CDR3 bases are TGTGCCAGCAGCCCGCCGCTAGCGGGATGGCGGGAGCAGTACTTC.

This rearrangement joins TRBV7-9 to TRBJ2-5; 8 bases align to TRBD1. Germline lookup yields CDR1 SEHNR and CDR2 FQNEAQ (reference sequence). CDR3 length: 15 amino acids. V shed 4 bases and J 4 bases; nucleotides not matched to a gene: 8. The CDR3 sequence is CASSSYPGQGETQYF. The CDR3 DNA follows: TGTGCCAGCAGCTCTTACCCAGGACAGGGAGAGACCCAGTACTTC.

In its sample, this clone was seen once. In DNA form, the CDR3 reads TGCGCCAGCAGCGCCGACAGGACGAACACCGGGGAGCTGTTTTTT. It yields the protein CASSADRTNTGELFF. This chain joins TRBV5-1 and TRBJ2-2, with D possibly TRBD1 on 6 matching bases. The germline CDR1 and CDR2 sequences are SGHRS and YFSETQ. The CDR3 has 15 residues. The ends were cut back, 4 bases at V and 0 bases at J, with 10 bases in the middle.

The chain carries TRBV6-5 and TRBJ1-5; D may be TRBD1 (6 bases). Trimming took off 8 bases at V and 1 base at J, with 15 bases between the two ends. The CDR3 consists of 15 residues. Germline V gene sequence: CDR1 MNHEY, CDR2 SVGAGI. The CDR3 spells CASGWGGLSNQPQHF. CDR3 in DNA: TGTGCCAGCGGGTGGGGGGGGCTCAGCAATCAGCCCCAGCATTTT.

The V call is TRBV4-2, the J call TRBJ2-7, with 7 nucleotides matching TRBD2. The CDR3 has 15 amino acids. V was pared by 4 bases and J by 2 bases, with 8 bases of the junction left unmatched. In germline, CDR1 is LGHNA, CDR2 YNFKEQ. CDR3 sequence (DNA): TGTGCCAGCAGCCCCGCGGGAGAAAACCCCTACGAGCAGTACTTC. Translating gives CASSPAGENPYEQYF.

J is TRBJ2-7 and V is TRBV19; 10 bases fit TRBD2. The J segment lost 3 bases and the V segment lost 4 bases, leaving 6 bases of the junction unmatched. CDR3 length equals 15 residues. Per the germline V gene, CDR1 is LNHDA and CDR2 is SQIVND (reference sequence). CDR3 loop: CASSTRSSGSYEQYF. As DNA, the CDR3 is TGTGCCAGTAGTACTAGGTCTAGCGGGAGCTACGAGCAGTACTTC.

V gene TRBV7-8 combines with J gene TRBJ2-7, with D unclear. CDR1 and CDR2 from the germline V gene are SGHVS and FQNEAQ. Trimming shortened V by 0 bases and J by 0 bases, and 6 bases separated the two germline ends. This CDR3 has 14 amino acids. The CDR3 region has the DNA TGTGCCAGCAGCTTAGCAGGAGACTCCTACGAGCAGTACTTC. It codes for CASSLAGDSYEQYF.

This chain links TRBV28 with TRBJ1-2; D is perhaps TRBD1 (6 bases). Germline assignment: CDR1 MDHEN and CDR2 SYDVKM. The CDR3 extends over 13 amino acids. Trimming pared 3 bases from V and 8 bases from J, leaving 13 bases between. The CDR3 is CASSFPGVGGYTF. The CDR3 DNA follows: TGTGCCAGCAGTTTCCCAGGGGTTGGGGGCTACACCTTC.

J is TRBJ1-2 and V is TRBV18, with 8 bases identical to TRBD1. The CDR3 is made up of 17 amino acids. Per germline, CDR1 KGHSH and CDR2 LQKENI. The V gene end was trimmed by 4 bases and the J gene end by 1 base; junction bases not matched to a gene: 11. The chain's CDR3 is CASSQAGTGGDNYGYTF. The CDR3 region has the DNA TGTGCCAGCTCACAAGCCGGGACAGGTGGGGATAACTATGGCTACACCTTC.

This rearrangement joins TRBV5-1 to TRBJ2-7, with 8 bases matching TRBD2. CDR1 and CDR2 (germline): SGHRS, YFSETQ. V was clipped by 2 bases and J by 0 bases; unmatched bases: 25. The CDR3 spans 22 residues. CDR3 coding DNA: TGCGCCAGCAGCTTTAAGGCAGGAGTTCCTTTGGCAGCGGGGGTAAGCTCCTACGAGCAGTACTTC. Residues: CASSFKAGVPLAAGVSSYEQYF.

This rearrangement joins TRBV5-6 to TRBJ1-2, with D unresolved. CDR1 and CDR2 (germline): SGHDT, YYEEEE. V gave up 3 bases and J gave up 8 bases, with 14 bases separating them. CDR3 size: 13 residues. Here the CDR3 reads CASSYGSLEGYTF. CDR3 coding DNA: TGTGCCAGCAGCTACGGGTCCTTGGAGGGCTACACCTTC.

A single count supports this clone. CDR3 sequence reads: CASMKGLTLGNQPQHF. For the CDR3, the DNA is TGTGCCAGCATGAAGGGACTTACCCTTGGGAATCAGCCCCAGCATTTT. The V call is TRBV28, the J call TRBJ1-5, with a weak D call TRBD1 (5 bases). CDR3 length equals 16 residues. V shed 7 bases and J shed 4 bases, with 20 bases lying between them. CDR1 is MDHEN and CDR2 is SYDVKM in the germline V gene.

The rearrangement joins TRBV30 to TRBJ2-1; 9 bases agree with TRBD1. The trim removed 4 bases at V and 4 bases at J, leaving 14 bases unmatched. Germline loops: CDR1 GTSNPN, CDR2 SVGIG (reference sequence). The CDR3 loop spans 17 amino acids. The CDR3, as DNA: TGTGCCTGGAAGCCAGGGGGCAGCGGGACAGGGTACAATGAGCAGTTCTTC. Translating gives CAWKPGGSGTGYNEQFF.

The CDR3 sequence: CASSYLRDSGYTF. The DNA for the CDR3 is TGTGCCAGCAGTTACCTCAGGGACAGCGGCTACACCTTC. The V and J genes are TRBV6-6 and TRBJ1-2, with 7 bases matching TRBD1. The CDR3 spans 13 residues. The germline V gene encodes CDR1 MNHNY and CDR2 SVGAGI (reference sequence). J gave up 8 bases and V 2 bases, and 5 bases lay outside the gene matches.

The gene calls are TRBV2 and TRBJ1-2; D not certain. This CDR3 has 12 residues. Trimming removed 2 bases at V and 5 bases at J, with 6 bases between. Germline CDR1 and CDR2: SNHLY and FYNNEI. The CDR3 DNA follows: TGTGCCAGCAGTGAACAGAGGTATGGCTACACCTTC. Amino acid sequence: CASSEQRYGYTF.

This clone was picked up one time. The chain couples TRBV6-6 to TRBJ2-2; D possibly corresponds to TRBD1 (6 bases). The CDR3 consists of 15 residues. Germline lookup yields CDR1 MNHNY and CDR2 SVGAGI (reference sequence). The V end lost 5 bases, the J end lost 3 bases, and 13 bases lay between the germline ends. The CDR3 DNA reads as TGTGCCAGCAGTCAAGGACAGTGGGACACCGGGGAGCTGTTTTTT. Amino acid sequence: CASSQGQWDTGELFF.

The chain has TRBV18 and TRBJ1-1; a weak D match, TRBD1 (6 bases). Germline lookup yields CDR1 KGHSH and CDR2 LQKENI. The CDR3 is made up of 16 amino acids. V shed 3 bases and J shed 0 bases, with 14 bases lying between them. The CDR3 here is CASSPVQGNMNTEAFF. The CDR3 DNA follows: TGTGCCAGCTCACCTGTACAGGGCAACATGAACACTGAAGCTTTCTTT. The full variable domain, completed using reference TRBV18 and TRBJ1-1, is NAGVMQNPRHLVRRRGQEARLRCSPMKGHSHVYWYRQLPEEGLKFMVYLQKENIIDESGMPKERFSAEFPKEGPSILRIQQVVRGDSAAYFCASSPVQGNMNTEAFFGQGTRLTVV.

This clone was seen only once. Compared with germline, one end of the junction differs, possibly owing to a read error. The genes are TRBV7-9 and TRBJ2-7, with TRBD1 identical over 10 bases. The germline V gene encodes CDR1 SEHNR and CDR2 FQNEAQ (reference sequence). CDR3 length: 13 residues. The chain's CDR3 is CASSSLLGTGVDF. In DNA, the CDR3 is TGTGCCAGCAGCTCCCTACTTGGGACAGGGGTTGACTTC.